This T cell receptor beta chain was sequenced in a study of blood T cell repertoires in COVID-19. Across the study: Samples came from the United States, Italy and Spain, spanning acute and convalescent COVID-19. Nucleic acid was either cDNA or gDNA, and it came from T cells, B-cell-depleted T cells, or PBMCs.

Turning to this clone: Within the sample, other DNA sequences also encode this same CDR3.

The data were produced by immunoSEQ multiplex PCR, yet TCRdb's version contains in-frame clones alone and is incomplete. The table shows about 210,000 clones, with 70% to 90% occurring only once. V was cut by 1 base and J by 4 bases, with 10 bases left in between. The V gene's germline CDR1 is SEHNR and CDR2 FQNEAQ (reference sequence). The CDR3 loop spans 14 amino acids. The TCR originated in a man aged 35-49 years with acute or convalescent COVID-19. The chain has TRBV7-9 and TRBJ1-2, with D maybe TRBD1 (6 bases). Sequencing was carried out using peripheral blood. This chain's CDR3 is CASSLEQGSYGYTF. The CDR3 DNA is TGTGCCAGCAGCTTAGAACAGGGCAGCTATGGCTACACCTTC.